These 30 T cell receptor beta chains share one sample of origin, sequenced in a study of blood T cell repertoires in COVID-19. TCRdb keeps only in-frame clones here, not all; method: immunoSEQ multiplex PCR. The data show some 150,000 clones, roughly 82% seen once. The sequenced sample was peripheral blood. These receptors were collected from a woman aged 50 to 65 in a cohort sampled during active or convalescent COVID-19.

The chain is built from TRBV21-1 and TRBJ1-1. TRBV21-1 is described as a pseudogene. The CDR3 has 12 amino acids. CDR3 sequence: CASSLREGEAFF. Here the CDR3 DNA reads TGTGCCAGCAGCCTCCGGGAGGGAGAAGCTTTCTTT.

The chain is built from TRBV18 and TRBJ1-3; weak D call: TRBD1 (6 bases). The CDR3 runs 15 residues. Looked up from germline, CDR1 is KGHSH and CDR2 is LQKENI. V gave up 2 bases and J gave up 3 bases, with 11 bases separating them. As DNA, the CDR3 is TGTGCCAGCTCACCAGGCCAGGGGAATGGAAACACCATATATTTT. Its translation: CASSPGQGNGNTIYF. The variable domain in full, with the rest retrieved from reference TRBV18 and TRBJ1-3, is NAGVMQNPRHLVRRRGQEARLRCSPMKGHSHVYWYRQLPEEGLKFMVYLQKENIIDESGMPKERFSAEFPKEGPSILRIQQVVRGDSAAYFCASSPGQGNGNTIYFGEGSWLTVV.

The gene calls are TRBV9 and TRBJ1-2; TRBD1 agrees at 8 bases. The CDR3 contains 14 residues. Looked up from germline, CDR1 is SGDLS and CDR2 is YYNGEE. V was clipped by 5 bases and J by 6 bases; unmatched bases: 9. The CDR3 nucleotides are TGTGCCAGCAGACTAACCGGGACAGGAAATGGCTACACCTTC. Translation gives CASRLTGTGNGYTF. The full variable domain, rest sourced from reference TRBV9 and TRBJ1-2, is DSGVTQTPKHLITATGQRVTLRCSPRSGDLSVYWYQQSLDQGLQFLIQYYNGEERAKGNILERFSAQQFPDLHSELNLSSLELGDSALYFCASRLTGTGNGYTFGSGTRLTVV.

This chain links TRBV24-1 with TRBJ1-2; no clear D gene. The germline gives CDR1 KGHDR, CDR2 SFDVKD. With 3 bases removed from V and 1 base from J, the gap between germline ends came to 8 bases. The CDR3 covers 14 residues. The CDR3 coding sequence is TGTGCCACCAGTGATCACGGGAATAACTATGGCTACACCTTC. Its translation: CATSDHGNNYGYTF.

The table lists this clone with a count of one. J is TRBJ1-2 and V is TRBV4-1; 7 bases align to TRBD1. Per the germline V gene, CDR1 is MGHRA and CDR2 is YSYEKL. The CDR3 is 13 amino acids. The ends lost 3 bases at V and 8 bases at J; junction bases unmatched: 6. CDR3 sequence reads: CASSQERGLGYTF. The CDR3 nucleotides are TGCGCCAGCAGCCAGGAAAGGGGGCTAGGCTACACCTTC.

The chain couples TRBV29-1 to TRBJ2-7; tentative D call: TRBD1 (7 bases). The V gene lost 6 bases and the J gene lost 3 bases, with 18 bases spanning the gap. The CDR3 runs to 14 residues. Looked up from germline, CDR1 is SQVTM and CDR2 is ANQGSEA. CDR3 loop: CSVGTGTAGYEQYF. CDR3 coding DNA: TGCAGCGTGGGCACCGGGACAGCGGGCTACGAGCAGTACTTC.

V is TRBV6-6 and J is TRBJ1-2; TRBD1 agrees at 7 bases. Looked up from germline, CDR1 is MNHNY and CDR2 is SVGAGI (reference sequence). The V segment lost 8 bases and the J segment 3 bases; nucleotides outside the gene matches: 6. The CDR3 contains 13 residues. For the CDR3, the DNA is TGTGCCAGCGCCGGCGGGACAGACTATGGCTACACCTTC. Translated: CASAGGTDYGYTF.

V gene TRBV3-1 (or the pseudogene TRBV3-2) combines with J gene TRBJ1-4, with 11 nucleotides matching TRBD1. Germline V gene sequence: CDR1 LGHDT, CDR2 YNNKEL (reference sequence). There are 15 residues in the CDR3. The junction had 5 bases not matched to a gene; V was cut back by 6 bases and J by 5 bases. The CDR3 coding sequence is TGTGCCAGCAGTTTCCGGACAGGGGGCAATGAAAAACTGTTTTTT. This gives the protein CASSFRTGGNEKLFF.

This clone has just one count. CDR3 loop: CASSSQGVLSPLHF. The CDR3 DNA reads TGTGCCAGCAGCTCGCAGGGGGTTCTTTCACCCCTCCACTTT. The rearrangement uses TRBV11-2 and TRBJ1-6; 7 bases line up with TRBD1. Germline V gene data show CDR1 as SGHAT and CDR2 as FQNNGV. The CDR3 loop spans 14 amino acids. V lost 4 bases, J lost 9 bases, and 6 bases stayed unmatched. Full variable domain (remainder filled in from reference TRBV11-2 and TRBJ1-6): EAGVAQSPRYKIIEKRQSVAFWCNPISGHATLYWYQQILGQGPKLLIQFQNNGVVDDSQLPKDRFSAERLKGVDSTLKIQPAKLEDSAVYLCASSSQGVLSPLHFGNGTRLTVT.

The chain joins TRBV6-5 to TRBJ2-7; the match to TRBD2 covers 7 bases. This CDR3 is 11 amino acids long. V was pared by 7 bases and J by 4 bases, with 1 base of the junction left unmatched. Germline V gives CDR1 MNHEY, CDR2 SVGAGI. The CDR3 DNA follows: TGTGCCAGCACGGGAGGATACGAGCAGTACTTC. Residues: CASTGGYEQYF.

This CDR3 is CATSQDTEAFF. CDR3 in DNA: TGTGCCACCAGCCAGGACACTGAAGCTTTCTTT. The V and J genes are TRBV24-1 and TRBJ1-1, with unresolved D. Trimming removed 7 bases from V and 3 bases from J, with 5 bases in between. This CDR3 is 11 amino acids long. Germline values: CDR1 KGHDR, CDR2 SFDVKD.

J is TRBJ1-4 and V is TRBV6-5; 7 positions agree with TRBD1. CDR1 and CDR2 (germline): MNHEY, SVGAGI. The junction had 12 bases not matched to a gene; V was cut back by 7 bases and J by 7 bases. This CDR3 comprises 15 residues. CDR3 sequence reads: CASTQGGRGSEKLFF. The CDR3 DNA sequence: TGTGCCAGCACCCAGGGGGGCAGGGGGAGTGAAAAACTGTTTTTT.

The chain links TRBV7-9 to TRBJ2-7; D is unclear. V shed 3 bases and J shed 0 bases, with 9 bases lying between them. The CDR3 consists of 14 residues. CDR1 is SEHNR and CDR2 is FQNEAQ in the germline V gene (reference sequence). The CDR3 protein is CASSFDWSSYEQYF. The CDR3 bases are TGTGCCAGCAGCTTCGACTGGAGCTCCTACGAGCAGTACTTC. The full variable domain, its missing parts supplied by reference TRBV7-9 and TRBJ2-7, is DTGVSQNPRHKITKRGQNVTFRCDPISEHNRLYWYRQTLGQGPEFLTYFQNEAQLEKSRLLSDRFSAERPKGSFSTLEIQRTEQGDSAMYLCASSFDWSSYEQYFGPGTRLTVT.

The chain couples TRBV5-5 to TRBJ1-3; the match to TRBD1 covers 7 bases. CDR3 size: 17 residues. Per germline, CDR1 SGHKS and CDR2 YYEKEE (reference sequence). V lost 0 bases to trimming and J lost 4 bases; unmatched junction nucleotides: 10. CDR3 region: CASSLVGGASSGNTIYF. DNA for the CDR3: TGTGCCAGCAGCTTGGTAGGGGGCGCCAGTTCCGGAAACACCATATATTTT.

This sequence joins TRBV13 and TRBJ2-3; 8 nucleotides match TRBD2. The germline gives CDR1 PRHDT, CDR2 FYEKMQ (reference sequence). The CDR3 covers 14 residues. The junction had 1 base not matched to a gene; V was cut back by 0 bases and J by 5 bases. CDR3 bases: TGTGCCAGCAGCTTAGGCGGGGGGGAAGATACGCAGTATTTT. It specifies CASSLGGGEDTQYF. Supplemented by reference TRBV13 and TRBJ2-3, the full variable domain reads AAGVIQSPRHLIKEKRETATLKCYPIPRHDTVYWYQQGPGQDPQFLISFYEKMQSDKGSIPDRFSAQQFSDYHSELNMSSLELGDSALYFCASSLGGGEDTQYFGPGTRLTVL.

The CDR3 sequence is CASSLSAGSAFYEQYF. The CDR3 nucleotides are TGTGCCAGCAGTTTATCTGCCGGGTCCGCTTTCTACGAGCAGTACTTC. V gene TRBV27 combines with J gene TRBJ2-7; D remains unclear. CDR1 is MNHEY, CDR2 SMNVEV, per germline (reference sequence). There are 16 residues in the CDR3. Deletions cut 0 bases from V and 3 bases from J, with 15 bases between.

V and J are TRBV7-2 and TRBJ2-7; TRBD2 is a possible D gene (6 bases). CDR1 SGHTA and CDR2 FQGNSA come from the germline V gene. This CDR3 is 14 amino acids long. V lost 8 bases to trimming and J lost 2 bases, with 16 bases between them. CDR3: CASSGGVEAYEQYF. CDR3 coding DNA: TGTGCCAGCTCCGGGGGAGTAGAGGCCTACGAGCAGTACTTC.

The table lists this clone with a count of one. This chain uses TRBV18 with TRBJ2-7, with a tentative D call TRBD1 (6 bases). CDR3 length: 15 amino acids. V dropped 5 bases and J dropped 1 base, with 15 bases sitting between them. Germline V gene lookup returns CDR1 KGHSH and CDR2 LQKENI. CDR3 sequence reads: CASSTGQPGSYEQYF. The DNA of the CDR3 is TGTGCCAGCTCAACCGGACAGCCCGGTTCCTACGAGCAGTACTTC.

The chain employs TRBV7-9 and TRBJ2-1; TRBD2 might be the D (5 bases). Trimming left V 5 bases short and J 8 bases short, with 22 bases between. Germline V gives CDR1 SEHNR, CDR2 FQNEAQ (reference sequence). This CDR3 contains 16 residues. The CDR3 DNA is TGTGCCAGCAGCCTATACTCGGGCTCCGGGATCGATGAGCAGTTCTTC. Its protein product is CASSLYSGSGIDEQFF.

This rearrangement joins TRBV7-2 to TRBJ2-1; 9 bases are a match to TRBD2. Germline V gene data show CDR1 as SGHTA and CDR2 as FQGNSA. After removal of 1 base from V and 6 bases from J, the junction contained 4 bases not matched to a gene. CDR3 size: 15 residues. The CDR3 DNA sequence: TGTGCCAGCAGCTTAGTGGCGGGGGGGCTCAATGAGCAGTTCTTC. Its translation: CASSLVAGGLNEQFF.

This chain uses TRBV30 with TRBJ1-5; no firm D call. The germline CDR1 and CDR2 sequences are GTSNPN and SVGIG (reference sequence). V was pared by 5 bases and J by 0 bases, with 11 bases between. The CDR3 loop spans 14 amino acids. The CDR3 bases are TGTGCCTGGGGGAGGGCCTATAGCAATCAGCCCCAGCATTTT. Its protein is CAWGRAYSNQPQHF. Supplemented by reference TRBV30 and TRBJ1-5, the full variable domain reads SQTIHQWPATLVQPVGSPLSLECTVEGTSNPNLYWYRQAAGRGLQLLFYSVGIGQISSEVPQNLSASRPQDRQFILSSKKLLLSDSGFYLCAWGRAYSNQPQHFGDGTRLSIL.

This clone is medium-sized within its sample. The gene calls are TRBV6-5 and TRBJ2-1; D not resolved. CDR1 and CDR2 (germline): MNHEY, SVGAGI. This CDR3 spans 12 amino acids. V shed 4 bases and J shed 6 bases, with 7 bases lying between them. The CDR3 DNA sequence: TGTGCCAGCAGTTGGGCCTCCAATGAGCAGTTCTTC. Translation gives CASSWASNEQFF.

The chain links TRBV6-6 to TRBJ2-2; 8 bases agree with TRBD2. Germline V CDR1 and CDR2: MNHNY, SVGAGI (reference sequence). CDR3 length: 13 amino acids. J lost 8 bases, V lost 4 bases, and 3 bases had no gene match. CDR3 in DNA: TGTGCCAGCAGTTTAGCGGGGACGGGGGAGCTGTTTTTT. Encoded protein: CASSLAGTGELFF.

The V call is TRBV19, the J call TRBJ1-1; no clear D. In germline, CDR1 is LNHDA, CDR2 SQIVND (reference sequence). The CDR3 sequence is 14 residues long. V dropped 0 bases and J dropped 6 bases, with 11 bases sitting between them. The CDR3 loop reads CASSIDSGIAEAFF. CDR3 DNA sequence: TGTGCCAGTAGTATAGACTCGGGGATAGCTGAAGCTTTCTTT.

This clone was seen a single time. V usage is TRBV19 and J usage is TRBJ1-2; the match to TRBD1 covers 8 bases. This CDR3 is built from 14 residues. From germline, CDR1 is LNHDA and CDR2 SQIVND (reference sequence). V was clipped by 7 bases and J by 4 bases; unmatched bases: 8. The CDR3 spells CASTMGQGAYGYTF. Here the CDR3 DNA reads TGTGCCAGTACAATGGGGCAGGGGGCCTATGGCTACACCTTC.

The CDR3: CASSLLPYEQYF. The DNA for the CDR3 is TGTGCCAGCAGTTTACTTCCCTACGAGCAGTACTTC. The chain recombines TRBV12-3 or TRBV12-4 with TRBJ2-7; the D is unclear. The CDR3 has 12 amino acids. V was clipped by 2 bases and J by 2 bases, with 4 bases between them.

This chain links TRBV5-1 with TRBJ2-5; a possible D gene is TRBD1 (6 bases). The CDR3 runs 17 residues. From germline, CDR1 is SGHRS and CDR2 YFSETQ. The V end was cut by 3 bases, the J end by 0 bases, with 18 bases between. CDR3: CASSYGVQGPNQETQYF. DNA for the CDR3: TGCGCCAGCAGCTACGGGGTACAGGGTCCCAACCAAGAGACCCAGTACTTC.

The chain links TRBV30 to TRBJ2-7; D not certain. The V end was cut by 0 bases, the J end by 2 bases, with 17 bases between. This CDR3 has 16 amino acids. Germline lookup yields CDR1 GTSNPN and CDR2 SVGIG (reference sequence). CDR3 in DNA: TGTGCCTGGAGTGTGGAGTCCCTAAGATGGGCCTACGAGCAGTACTTC. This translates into CAWSVESLRWAYEQYF. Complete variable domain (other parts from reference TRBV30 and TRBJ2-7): SQTIHQWPATLVQPVGSPLSLECTVEGTSNPNLYWYRQAAGRGLQLLFYSVGIGQISSEVPQNLSASRPQDRQFILSSKKLLLSDSGFYLCAWSVESLRWAYEQYFGPGTRLTVT.

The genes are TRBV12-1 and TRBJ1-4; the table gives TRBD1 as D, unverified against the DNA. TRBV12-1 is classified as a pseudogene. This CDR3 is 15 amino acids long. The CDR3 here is CASSFARQGDEKLFF. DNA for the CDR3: TGTGCCAGCAGCTTTGCGCGGCAGGGGGACGAAAAACTGTTTTTT.

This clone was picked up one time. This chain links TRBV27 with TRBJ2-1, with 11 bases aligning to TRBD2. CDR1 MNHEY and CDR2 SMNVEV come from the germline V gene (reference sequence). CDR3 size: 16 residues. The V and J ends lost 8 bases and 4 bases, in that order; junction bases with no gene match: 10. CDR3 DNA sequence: TGTGCCAGCCGAACTGAACTAGCGGGGGAATACAATGAGCAGTTCTTC. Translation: CASRTELAGEYNEQFF.